This T cell receptor (beta chain) was recovered during a study of T cell repertoires in cytomegalovirus infection. In germline, CDR1 is MNHEY, CDR2 SMNVEV (reference sequence). With 5 bases removed from V and 10 bases from J, the gap between germline ends came to 15 bases. The CDR3 runs 14 residues. TCRdb recomputed calls from the reads with MiXCR, one row per CDR3 protein. The sample includes some 940,000 distinct CDR3 sequences, roughly 30% of them seen just once. Concerning this clonotype: Its antigen is not identified.

Sequenced here: cultured CD8+ T cells from PBMCs, sampled from culture after CMV antigen stimulation. This receptor was obtained from a human donor in good health (CMV status not recorded). Some clones in this sample may be carry-over from other donors' samples. This rearrangement joins TRBV27 to TRBJ1-6; weak D call: TRBD1 (6 bases). The CDR3 region has the DNA TGTGCCAGCAGTCCCGGGACATGGAGGTCACCCCTCCACTTT. This translates into CASSPGTWRSPLHF.